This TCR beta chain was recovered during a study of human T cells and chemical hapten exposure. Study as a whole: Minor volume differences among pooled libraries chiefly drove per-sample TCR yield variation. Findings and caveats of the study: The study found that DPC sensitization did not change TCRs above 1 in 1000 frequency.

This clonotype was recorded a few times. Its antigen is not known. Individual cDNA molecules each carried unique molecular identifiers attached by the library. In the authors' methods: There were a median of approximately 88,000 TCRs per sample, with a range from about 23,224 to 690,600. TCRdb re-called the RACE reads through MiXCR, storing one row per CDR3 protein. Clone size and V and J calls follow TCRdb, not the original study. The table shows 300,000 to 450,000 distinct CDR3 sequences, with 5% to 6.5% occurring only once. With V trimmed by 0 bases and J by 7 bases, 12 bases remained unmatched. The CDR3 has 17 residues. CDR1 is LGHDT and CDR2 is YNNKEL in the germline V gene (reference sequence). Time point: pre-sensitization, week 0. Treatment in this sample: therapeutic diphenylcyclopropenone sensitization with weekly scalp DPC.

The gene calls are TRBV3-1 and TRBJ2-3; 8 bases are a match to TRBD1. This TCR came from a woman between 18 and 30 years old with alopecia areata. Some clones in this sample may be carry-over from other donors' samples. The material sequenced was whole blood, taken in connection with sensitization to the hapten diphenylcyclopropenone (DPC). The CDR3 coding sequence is TGTGCCAGCAGCCAAGATCTTCGGCCAGGGGGCCGAAATACGCAGTATTTT. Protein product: CASSQDLRPGGRNTQYF.